The text below deals with one T cell receptor (beta chain). Its antigen is as yet unknown. The PCR made use of 60 Vbeta and 13 Jbeta primers. Only in-frame clones appear in the TCRdb table, and some are missing; sequencing was by immunoSEQ multiplex PCR. The sample carries about 160,000 clones, roughly four fifths recorded once. These data originate in a study of cytomegalovirus exposure and HLA in healthy donors. Findings and caveats of the study: Compared with the roughly 700-donor mean, an Asian-associated ancestry cluster reportedly had fewer N-insertions, according to a later analysis. Confirmation was obtained in vitro that a few CMV-associated chains are specific for CMV antigens. Earlier analysis yielded a pattern in which most TCR beta V segments were productive about 87% or about 30% of the time.

Sample: PBMCs. This TCR came from a woman between 45 and 60 years old in good health and CMV-seronegative.

CDR3 coding DNA: TGTGCCAGTAGTAGGGGGGGACTGACGAACACTGAAGCTTTCTTT. Translating gives CASSRGGLTNTEAFF. The V and J genes are TRBV19 and TRBJ1-1; TRBD1 is a possible D gene (5 bases). The germline CDR1 and CDR2 sequences are LNHDA and SQIVND (reference sequence). The length of the CDR3 is 15 residues. The germline V and J ends were trimmed by 4 bases and 1 base, with 13 bases remaining between them.